The 13 T cell receptor beta chains below were found in one sample sequenced in a study of blood T cell repertoires in COVID-19 (TCRdb year 2020). Library preparation used the immunoSEQ multiplex PCR assay. Sourced from immuneACCESS, this table was stored by TCRdb with only in-frame sequences that have V and J called. A share of the clones is absent; for the studies checked, an unresolved V gene accounts for under half, and the remainder has no known explanation. The sample has tens of thousands of clones on record, around 87% of them singletons. The ten most abundant clones make up about 5% of the sample. Sequencing was performed on peripheral blood. The receptors stem from a man over 45 with acute or convalescent COVID-19.

The rearrangement uses TRBV2 and TRBJ2-5, with TRBD1 matching over 9 bases. Germline loops: CDR1 SNHLY, CDR2 FYNNEI. The CDR3 is 14 amino acids. V gave up 3 bases and J gave up 5 bases; unmatched junction bases: 4. Written as DNA, the CDR3 is TGTGCCAGCAGTGACTACAGGGGGCGGGAGACCCAGTACTTC. Amino acid sequence: CASSDYRGRETQYF.

In this sample, this clone turned up once. This chain joins TRBV29-1 and TRBJ2-4; unclear D gene. The CDR3 has 15 residues. The germline V gene has CDR1 SQVTM and CDR2 ANQGSEA. Between the trimmed V and J ends, which lost 6 bases and 0 bases, there was a span of 15 bases. The CDR3 DNA sequence: TGCAGCGTCCTTACAGTCCTCTTAGCCAAAAACATTCAGTACTTC. Its protein product is CSVLTVLLAKNIQYF. The variable domain in full, completed from reference TRBV29-1 and TRBJ2-4, reads SAVISQKPSRDICQRGTSLTIQCQVDSQVTMMFWYRQQPGQSLTLIATANQGSEATYESGFVIDKFPISRPNLTFSTLTVSNMSPEDSSIYLCSVLTVLLAKNIQYFGAGTRLSVL.

This chain uses TRBV19 with TRBJ2-5; TRBD1 agrees at 8 bases. Germline CDR1 LNHDA, CDR2 SQIVND (reference sequence). This CDR3 spans 19 amino acids. V trimming: 1 base; J trimming: 5 bases; junction bases outside the gene matches: 18. CDR3 DNA: TGTGCCAGTAGTATAGTAGGAGTTGGCAACAGGGGGACTCGCGAGACCCAGTACTTC. This codes for CASSIVGVGNRGTRETQYF.

This chain links TRBV27 with TRBJ2-5, with 7 positions matching TRBD1. Germline V CDR1 and CDR2: MNHEY, SMNVEV (reference sequence). V gave up 5 bases and J gave up 4 bases; unmatched junction bases: 19. This CDR3 contains 18 residues. The CDR3 here is CASSLNMRRQGVGETQYF. The CDR3, as DNA: TGTGCCAGCAGTCTAAACATGCGAAGGCAGGGGGTTGGAGAGACCCAGTACTTC.

The genes are TRBV6-7 and TRBJ2-7; 8 nucleotides line up with TRBD2. TRBV6-7 is an open reading frame whose function is uncertain. The junction had 15 bases not matched to a gene; V was cut back by 7 bases and J by 7 bases. The length of the CDR3 is 15 residues. Here the CDR3 reads CASNNPGTRAREQYF. CDR3 in DNA: TGTGCCAGCAATAACCCGGGGACTAGGGCACGAGAGCAGTACTTC.

This clone showed up just once. This rearrangement joins TRBV7-2 to TRBJ2-5, with 14 bases matching TRBD2. CDR1 SGHTA and CDR2 FQGNSA come from the germline V gene. CDR3 length: 15 residues. Trimming took 4 bases from V and 5 from J; bases not matched to a gene: 3. In DNA, the CDR3 is TGTGCCAGCAGCTCGGGACTAGCGGGGGTGGAGACCCAGTACTTC. Translating gives CASSSGLAGVETQYF.

The V gene is TRBV7-8, the J gene TRBJ1-6, with TRBD1 as a possible D gene (5 bases). CDR3 size: 16 residues. The V gene lost 4 bases and the J gene lost 3 bases, with 13 bases spanning the gap. The V gene's germline CDR1 is SGHVS and CDR2 FQNEAQ. CDR3 sequence: CASSSHTQGYNSPLHF. The CDR3 DNA sequence: TGTGCCAGCAGCTCCCACACTCAGGGCTATAATTCACCCCTCCACTTT.

The CDR3 DNA sequence: TGTGCCATCAGTGAGGCAGGGGCGAGCTCCTACAATGAGCAGTTCTTC. Its protein product is CAISEAGASSYNEQFF. V usage is TRBV10-3 and J usage is TRBJ2-1, with a possible D match to TRBD1 (6 bases). The CDR3 contains 16 residues. Germline V gives CDR1 ENHRY, CDR2 SYGVKD. Trimming took 2 bases from V and 0 from J, leaving 11 bases between them.

This clone showed up just once. This chain links TRBV12-5 with TRBJ2-7, with TRBD1 matching over 7 bases. CDR3 length equals 15 residues. Germline values: CDR1 LGHNT, CDR2 FRNRAP. V shed 5 bases, J shed 2 bases, and the junction held 9 bases outside the gene matches. CDR3 in DNA: TGTGCTAGTGGTACCCGACAGGGTCCGGCCTACGAGCAGTACTTC. Residues: CASGTRQGPAYEQYF. The complete variable domain, with remaining parts taken from reference TRBV12-5 and TRBJ2-7, reads DARVTQTPRHKVTEMGQEVTMRCQPILGHNTVFWYRQTMMQGLELLAYFRNRAPLDDSGMPKDRFSAEMPDATLATLKIQPSEPRDSAVYFCASGTRQGPAYEQYFGPGTRLTVT.

The chain links TRBV7-9 to TRBJ2-3, with D possibly TRBD2 on 5 matching bases. This CDR3 is 14 amino acids long. V shed 3 bases and J shed 6 bases, with 13 bases lying between them. CDR1 and CDR2 (germline): SEHNR, FQNEAQ (reference sequence). CDR3 sequence reads: CASSLRRRGDTQYF. CDR3 DNA: TGTGCCAGCAGCTTGAGGCGGAGAGGGGATACGCAGTATTTT.

CDR3 nucleotides: TGTGCCAGCAGTGACCCTACAACTAGCTACACCTTC. Its protein product is CASSDPTTSYTF. The gene calls are TRBV25-1 and TRBJ1-2; D gene unclear. Germline loops: CDR1 MGHDK, CDR2 SYGVNS. The CDR3 sequence is 12 residues long. With 3 bases removed from V and 9 bases from J, the gap between germline ends came to 11 bases.

The chain joins TRBV29-1 to TRBJ1-1; perhaps TRBD1 as D (6 bases). V lost 5 bases and J lost 1, with 11 bases in between. The CDR3 is 13 amino acids. CDR1 SQVTM and CDR2 ANQGSEA come from the germline V gene. The CDR3 loop is CSVLRTENTEAFF. CDR3 DNA: TGCAGCGTTCTAAGGACAGAGAACACTGAAGCTTTCTTT.

V usage is TRBV14 and J usage is TRBJ2-7; 11 nucleotides align to TRBD1. The junction had 5 bases not matched to a gene; V was cut back by 1 base and J by 6 bases. The CDR3 consists of 15 residues. Germline-derived CDR1 and CDR2 are SGHDN and FVKESK. CDR3: CASSQARTGGVEQYF. The CDR3 bases are TGTGCCAGCAGCCAAGCCCGGACAGGGGGCGTCGAGCAGTACTTC.